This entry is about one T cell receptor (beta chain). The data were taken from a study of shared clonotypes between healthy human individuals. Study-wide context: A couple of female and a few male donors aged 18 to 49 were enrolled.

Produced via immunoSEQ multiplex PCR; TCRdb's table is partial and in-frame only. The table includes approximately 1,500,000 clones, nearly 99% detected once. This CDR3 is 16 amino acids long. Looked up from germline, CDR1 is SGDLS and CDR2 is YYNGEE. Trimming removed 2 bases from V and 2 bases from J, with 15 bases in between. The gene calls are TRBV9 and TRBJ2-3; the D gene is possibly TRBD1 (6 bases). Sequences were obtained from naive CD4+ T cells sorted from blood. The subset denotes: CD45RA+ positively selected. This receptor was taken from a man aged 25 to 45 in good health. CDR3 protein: CASSVFSRGLTDTQYF. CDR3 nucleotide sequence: TGTGCCAGCAGCGTTTTTTCCAGGGGTCTCACAGATACGCAGTATTTT.